The entry below describes one T cell receptor beta chain. Antigen: not known. Sequencing relied on a cDNA template that was reverse transcribed from extracted RNA. The method was immunoSEQ multiplex PCR; TCRdb's version includes in-frame clones alone and lacks a portion of them. The sample holds under 130,000 clones, around three fifths seen once. Germline V lookup: CDR1 GTSNPN, CDR2 SVGIG (reference sequence). The CDR3 runs to 13 residues. V was cut by 4 bases and J by 2 bases, with 11 bases left in between. This sample is part of a study of CD8+ T cells in alopecia areata. Study results and limitations: TCR sharing across patients was less clear than in mice, possibly HLA-related. Alphabeta T cells residing in normal skin are also sequenced in scalp samples.

The sample consisted of CD4+ T cells sorted from blood. The clonotype originates from a human donor in good health. The V call is TRBV30, the J call TRBJ1-1; a weak D match, TRBD1 (5 bases). The CDR3 here is CAWKAGPNTEAFF. The CDR3 coding sequence is TGTGCCTGGAAAGCAGGGCCTAACACTGAAGCTTTCTTT.